A selection of T cell receptor beta chains follows, all from one sample in a study of cytomegalovirus exposure and HLA in healthy donors. Here immunoSEQ multiplex PCR was the method, and the copy in TCRdb shows in-frame clones only, minus some. The data contain 140,000 or so clones, roughly 80% of them seen just once; the ten biggest clones take up roughly 2%. The sequenced material came from PBMCs. Source of these receptors: a woman aged 40 to 50 in good health and CMV-seronegative. CDR3s include the opening cysteine and the closing phenylalanine or tryptophan.

J gene | V gene | CDR3 protein
TRBJ2-7 | TRBV19 | CASSKKSSYEQYF
TRBJ1-1 | TRBV19 | CASSSTQNTEAFF
TRBJ1-2 | TRBV11-2 | CASRNGSHYGYTF
TRBJ2-5 | TRBV30 | CAWGTSEQETQYF
TRBJ2-5 | TRBV30 | CAWSAHWGEQYF
TRBJ2-4 | TRBV2 | CASSPTRENIQYF
TRBJ1-5 | TRBV12-5 | CASRPRISNQPQHF
TRBJ1-6 | TRBV7-9 | CASSWTGFSPLHF
TRBJ2-7 | TRBV25-1 | CASRDYYEQYF
TRBJ1-3 | TRBV11-2 | CASSTTGSGNTIYF
TRBJ1-1 | TRBV7-9 | CSSRPSRGQNEAFF
TRBJ2-3 | TRBV18 | CASSPWESGTDTQYF
TRBJ2-2 | TRBV7-6 | CASSPGLAGWTGELFF
- | TRBV28 | CASSLRGRDYEQYF
TRBJ1-3 | TRBV5-5 | CASSFQQGGSGNTIYF
TRBJ1-1 | TRBV25-1 | CASSEEGWTEAFF
TRBJ1-5 | TRBV5-6 | CASSGTGVFQPQHF
TRBJ1-2 | TRBV7-2 | CASSAGLGYGYTF
TRBJ2-7 | TRBV28 | CASSSLTEDLYEQYF
TRBJ1-2 | TRBV13 | CASTDQRGNYGYTF
TRBJ1-1 | TRBV6-1 | CASGEPGHQNTEAFF
TRBJ2-2 | TRBV11-3 | CASSLDQSGTANTGELFF
TRBJ2-7 | TRBV4-1 | CASSQTSSGGSYEQYF
TRBJ2-1 | TRBV28 | CASSSLTGGLYNEQFF
TRBJ2-5 | TRBV19 | CASSIAGGGHGETQYF
TRBJ1-3 | TRBV2 | CASSLRRISGNTIYF
TRBJ2-7 | TRBV28 | CASSLGGAASYEQYF
- | TRBV29-1 | CSVVLTSGTVTYEQYF
TRBJ1-2 | TRBV28 | CASSSYIVNYGYTF
TRBJ1-3 | TRBV19 | CASSTSGGTGNTIYF
TRBJ1-4 | TRBV16 | CASSQRQGVGNEKLFF
TRBJ1-5 | TRBV28 | CASRRTGTQPQHF
TRBJ1-1 | TRBV5-6 | CASSPDRGEAFF
TRBJ2-3 | TRBV4-2 | CASSGTAVAGGDTQYF
TRBJ1-2 | TRBV28 | CASTNRGVDYGYTF
TRBJ2-3 | TRBV5-1 | CASSSTGSTDTQYF
TRBJ1-1 | TRBV7-9 | CASSLGPDSAFF
TRBJ2-3 | TRBV20-1 | CSAARLATQYF
TRBJ1-2 | TRBV19 | CASSAGQGIYGGYTF
TRBJ2-1 | TRBV10-3 | CAISAKDRGSNEQFF
TRBJ2-5 | TRBV15 | CATSRAAGAETQYF
TRBJ1-2 | TRBV5-4 | CASSWGTPQLYGYTF
TRBJ2-7 | TRBV7-9 | CSSSFGEGSYEQYF
TRBJ1-1 | TRBV25-1 | CASSPLAGSNTEAFF
TRBJ2-2 | TRBV7-9 | CASSLAFRGTGELFF
TRBJ2-2 | TRBV4-1 | CASSQDLPQGYTGELFF